The clone carrying this T cell receptor beta chain was observed a few times. A single record per CDR3 protein comes from TCRdb applying MiXCR to the RT-PCR reads. The sample has some 200,000 distinct CDR3 sequences; more than 35% are singletons. The sample belongs to a study of patients and donors after allogeneic stem cell transplantation. The CDR3 is 14 residues long. The V gene lost 2 bases and the J gene lost 4 bases, with 11 bases spanning the gap. The clonotype comes from a human donor who was either an allogeneic HSCT recipient or a stem cell or donor lymphocyte infusion donor (not recorded which). It is not recorded whose cells these are; they may come from a transplant donor. Material for sequencing was blood, either unsorted or a sorted T cell fraction (not recorded which). The chain is built from TRBV12-3 or TRBV12-4 and TRBJ1-1; D unresolved. CDR3 bases: TGTGCCAGCAGTTTACCTCCATGGGCCACTGAAGCTTTCTTT. Translation gives CASSLPPWATEAFF.